This TCR beta chain was identified in a study of CD8+ T cells in alopecia areata. Study overall: In an open-label trial, patients got 5 to 10 mg tofacitinib twice daily.

After isolation, RNA underwent reverse transcription to generate cDNA as the sequencing template. This table comes from immunoSEQ multiplex PCR, and its TCRdb copy is limited to in-frame clones, with some not included. The sample includes under 350,000 clones, roughly 50% of them seen just once. The CDR3 has 14 amino acids. V lost 5 bases, J lost 6 bases, and 14 bases lay in between. The V gene's germline CDR1 is LNHNV and CDR2 YYDKDF (reference sequence). Treatment noted: oral pan-JAK inhibitor, 5-10 mg twice daily. The rearrangement links TRBV15 to TRBJ1-5; unclear D gene. The sample here was CD4+ T cells sorted from blood, taken at week 24, from a patient treated with tofacitinib. The clonotype was recovered from a human donor with alopecia areata. This chain's CDR3 is CATSARGWFQPQHF. DNA of the CDR3: TGTGCCACCAGCGCTAGAGGATGGTTTCAGCCCCAGCATTTT.